This is a list of T cell receptor beta chains from one sample in a study of blood T cell repertoires in COVID-19. Only in-frame clones appear in the TCRdb table, and some are missing; sequencing was by immunoSEQ multiplex PCR. The sample consists of about 240,000 clones, roughly 82% of them appearing once. Sequenced: peripheral blood. These receptors were collected from a man older than 75 with acute or convalescent COVID-19. Both conserved end residues are part of each CDR3. The order of the fields is CDR3 DNA, CDR3 protein, V gene, clone size, D gene, J gene. D genes are given only for firm matches. Expanded clones are given a class, and other clones once, few, many or no size at all.

cdr3_nt: TGTGCCAGCAGCCAAGATGGGGGCGGGAGGGCCGTACGCGAGCAGTTCTTC
cdr3_aa: CASSQDGGGRAVREQFF
v_call: TRBV14
clone_size: NA
d_call: TRBD2
j_call: TRBJ2-1

cdr3_nt: TGTGCCATCAGTGAGGGACAGGGGAAGAACACTGAAGCTTTCTTT
cdr3_aa: CAISEGQGKNTEAFF
v_call: TRBV10-3
clone_size: NA
d_call: TRBD1
j_call: TRBJ1-1

cdr3_nt: TGTGCCAGCAGCGCCCAGGGGTCTGGGTACGAGCAGTACTTC
cdr3_aa: CASSAQGSGYEQYF
v_call: TRBV9
clone_size: NA
d_call: NA
j_call: TRBJ2-7

cdr3_nt: TGTGCCAGCAGGGTCCCTCCCGGGGGTCCTTATGGCTACACCTTC
cdr3_aa: CASRVPPGGPYGYTF
v_call: TRBV5-8
clone_size: NA
d_call: NA
j_call: TRBJ1-2

cdr3_nt: TGTGCCAGCAGTTACCTCGGACAGAACACTGAAGCTTTCTTT
cdr3_aa: CASSYLGQNTEAFF
v_call: TRBV6-5
clone_size: NA
d_call: NA
j_call: TRBJ1-1

cdr3_nt: TGCGCCAGCAGCTTGGCCCCCGGGACAGGGGCCGGGGGTAACTATGGCTACACCTTC
cdr3_aa: CASSLAPGTGAGGNYGYTF
v_call: TRBV5-1
clone_size: NA
d_call: TRBD1
j_call: TRBJ1-2

cdr3_nt: TGTGCCAGCAGCTCGCCCCGGGCTAGCGGTTACACAGATACGCAGTATTTT
cdr3_aa: CASSSPRASGYTDTQYF
v_call: TRBV5-4
clone_size: few
d_call: TRBD2
j_call: TRBJ2-3

cdr3_nt: TGCAGCACGACAGGGGAGGGCGAGACCCAGTACTTC
cdr3_aa: CSTTGEGETQYF
v_call: TRBV29-1
clone_size: NA
d_call: NA
j_call: TRBJ2-5

cdr3_nt: TGTGCCAGCAGATCGGACTCGTCCCCAAATCAGCCCCAGCATTTT
cdr3_aa: CASRSDSSPNQPQHF
v_call: TRBV6-5
clone_size: NA
d_call: NA
j_call: TRBJ1-5

cdr3_nt: TGTGCCAGCTCACCGGCGGAAATAGGGGATGGCTACACCTTC
cdr3_aa: CASSPAEIGDGYTF
v_call: TRBV18
clone_size: NA
d_call: NA
j_call: TRBJ1-2

cdr3_nt: TGTGCCAGCATCCTCCAGGGGCGGAGCAAGGGTTCACCCCTCCACTTT
cdr3_aa: CASILQGRSKGSPLHF
v_call: TRBV28
clone_size: once
d_call: NA
j_call: TRBJ1-6

cdr3_nt: TGCGCCAGCAGCTTGGTTGCGGGCTACGAGCAGTACTTC
cdr3_aa: CASSLVAGYEQYF
v_call: TRBV5-1
clone_size: NA
d_call: NA
j_call: TRBJ2-7

cdr3_nt: TGTGCCAGCAGCTTGCAGGGCCAGGGCGGCATCTATGGCTACACCTTC
cdr3_aa: CASSLQGQGGIYGYTF
v_call: TRBV5-6
clone_size: NA
d_call: NA
j_call: TRBJ1-2

cdr3_nt: TGTGCCAGCAGCCGCGGGACTAGCGGCAGCACAGATACGCAGTATTTT
cdr3_aa: CASSRGTSGSTDTQYF
v_call: TRBV4-2
clone_size: NA
d_call: TRBD2
j_call: TRBJ2-3

cdr3_nt: TGTGCCAGTCGGGGCTCTGGGGCCAACGTCCTGACTTTC
cdr3_aa: CASRGSGANVLTF
v_call: TRBV19
clone_size: NA
d_call: NA
j_call: TRBJ2-6

cdr3_nt: TGTGCCAGCAGGGCGGACAGGGGGATTTCTGAAGCTTTCTTT
cdr3_aa: CASRADRGISEAFF
v_call: TRBV6-4
clone_size: NA
d_call: TRBD1
j_call: TRBJ1-1

cdr3_nt: TGTGCCAGCAGTCCAGGGTTAGGGTATGGCTACACCTTC
cdr3_aa: CASSPGLGYGYTF
v_call: TRBV7-2
clone_size: NA
d_call: NA
j_call: TRBJ1-2

cdr3_nt: TGCAGCGGGGGGACAGGGGGCGCAGAGACCCAGTACTTC
cdr3_aa: CSGGTGGAETQYF
v_call: TRBV29-1
clone_size: NA
d_call: TRBD1
j_call: TRBJ2-5

cdr3_nt: TGTGCCAGCAGTGAACGGACAGGAACCATGAACACTGAAGCTTTCTTT
cdr3_aa: CASSERTGTMNTEAFF
v_call: TRBV6-1
clone_size: NA
d_call: TRBD1
j_call: TRBJ1-1

cdr3_nt: TGTGCCAGCAGCATGACAGGGTCTAGCACAGATACGCAGTATTTT
cdr3_aa: CASSMTGSSTDTQYF
v_call: TRBV11-3
clone_size: NA
d_call: TRBD1
j_call: TRBJ2-3

cdr3_nt: TGTGCCAGCAGCCCATCGGGGTCTGGCTACGAGCAGTACTTC
cdr3_aa: CASSPSGSGYEQYF
v_call: TRBV7-9
clone_size: few
d_call: NA
j_call: TRBJ2-7

cdr3_nt: TGTGCCAGCAGCACCCGGACAGACTTCATGAACACTGAAGCTTTCTTT
cdr3_aa: CASSTRTDFMNTEAFF
v_call: TRBV9
clone_size: NA
d_call: NA
j_call: TRBJ1-1

cdr3_nt: TGTGCCAGCACCCTAGTAGGGGGCACCGGGGAGCTGTTTTTT
cdr3_aa: CASTLVGGTGELFF
v_call: TRBV3-1/TRBV3-2
clone_size: NA
d_call: NA
j_call: TRBJ2-2

cdr3_nt: TGTGCCAGCAGCTTATCCCCACCTGGCAGGGGAAACAATCTGTTTTTT
cdr3_aa: CASSLSPPGRGNNLFF
v_call: TRBV5-5
clone_size: NA
d_call: NA
j_call: TRBJ1-4

cdr3_nt: TGTGCCAGCATAAACACTGAAGCTTTCTTT
cdr3_aa: CASINTEAFF
v_call: TRBV6-6
clone_size: NA
d_call: NA
j_call: TRBJ1-1

cdr3_nt: TGTGCCAGTAGTATAAGGGGCCAGACAGTTAGCAATCAGCCCCAGCATTTT
cdr3_aa: CASSIRGQTVSNQPQHF
v_call: TRBV19
clone_size: NA
d_call: NA
j_call: TRBJ1-5

cdr3_nt: TGTGCCAGCCATTCTAGCGGGAGCTCCTACAATGAGCAGTTCTTC
cdr3_aa: CASHSSGSSYNEQFF
v_call: TRBV6-6
clone_size: NA
d_call: TRBD2
j_call: TRBJ2-1

cdr3_nt: TGTGCCAGCAGAAAGACAGGGCCCGGTGGCTACACCTTC
cdr3_aa: CASRKTGPGGYTF
v_call: TRBV6-5
clone_size: NA
d_call: TRBD1
j_call: TRBJ1-2

cdr3_nt: TGTGCCAGCAGCTCGACTAGCGGGGGGTACTTAGCCAAAAACATTCAGTACTTC
cdr3_aa: CASSSTSGGYLAKNIQYF
v_call: TRBV3-1/TRBV3-2
clone_size: NA
d_call: TRBD2
j_call: TRBJ2-4

cdr3_nt: TGTGCCAGCAGTTCATCCGGGACAGGCTATGGCTACACCTTC
cdr3_aa: CASSSSGTGYGYTF
v_call: TRBV28
clone_size: NA
d_call: TRBD1
j_call: TRBJ1-2

cdr3_nt: TGTGCCAGCAGCTTGTTCGGAGGGGTAAGGTCCGAGACCCAGTACTTC
cdr3_aa: CASSLFGGVRSETQYF
v_call: TRBV5-6
clone_size: NA
d_call: NA
j_call: TRBJ2-5

cdr3_nt: TGTGCCAGCAGCGCCCGACACCAGTCCAATCAGCCCCAGCATTTT
cdr3_aa: CASSARHQSNQPQHF
v_call: TRBV9
clone_size: once
d_call: NA
j_call: TRBJ1-5